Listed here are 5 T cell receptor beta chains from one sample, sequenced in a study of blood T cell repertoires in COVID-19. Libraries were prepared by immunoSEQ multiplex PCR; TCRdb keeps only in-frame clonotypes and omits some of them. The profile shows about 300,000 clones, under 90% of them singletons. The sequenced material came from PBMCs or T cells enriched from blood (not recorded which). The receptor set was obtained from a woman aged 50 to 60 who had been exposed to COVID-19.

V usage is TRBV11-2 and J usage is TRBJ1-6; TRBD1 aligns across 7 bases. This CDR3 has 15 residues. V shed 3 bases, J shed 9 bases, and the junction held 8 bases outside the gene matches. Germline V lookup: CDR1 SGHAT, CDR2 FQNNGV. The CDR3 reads CASSFRQGESSPLHF. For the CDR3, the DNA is TGTGCCAGCAGCTTCAGACAGGGCGAAAGTTCACCCCTCCACTTT.

The CDR3 DNA follows: TGTGCCAGCGGGCAGGGGGTAAATCAGCCCCAGCATTTT. Its protein product is CASGQGVNQPQHF. The chain combines TRBV2 with TRBJ1-5; 7 positions agree with TRBD1. The germline CDR1 and CDR2 sequences are SNHLY and FYNNEI. With V trimmed by 8 bases and J by 4 bases, 5 bases remained unmatched. The CDR3 is 13 amino acids.

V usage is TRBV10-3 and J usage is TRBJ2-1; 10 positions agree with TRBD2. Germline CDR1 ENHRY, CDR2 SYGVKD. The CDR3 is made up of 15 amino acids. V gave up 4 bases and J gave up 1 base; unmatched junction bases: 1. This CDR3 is CAISVAGGSYNEQFF. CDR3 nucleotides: TGTGCCATCAGTGTAGCGGGGGGTTCCTACAATGAGCAGTTCTTC.

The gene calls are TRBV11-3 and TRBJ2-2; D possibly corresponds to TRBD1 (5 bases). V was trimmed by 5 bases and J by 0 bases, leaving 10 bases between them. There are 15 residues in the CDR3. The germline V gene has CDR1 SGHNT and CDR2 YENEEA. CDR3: CASSKKGTNTGELFF. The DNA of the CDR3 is TGTGCCAGCAGCAAAAAGGGGACGAACACCGGGGAGCTGTTTTTT.

CDR3 protein: CASTGQLAGANVLTF. Written as DNA, the CDR3 is TGCGCCAGCACGGGACAATTGGCTGGGGCCAACGTCCTGACTTTC. The chain has TRBV5-1 and TRBJ2-6; possibly TRBD1 for D (6 bases). Trimming left V 6 bases short and J 2 bases short, with 12 bases between. The CDR3 extends over 15 amino acids. Germline CDR1 and CDR2: SGHRS and YFSETQ.